One sample yielded the 7 T cell receptor beta chains listed below, sequenced in a study of blood T cells in healthy people across ages. A second 7 to 11 cycle PCR used barcoded and J-beta primers. TCRdb passed the 5' RACE reads through MiXCR, listing each CDR3 protein once. The sample includes around 600,000 distinct CDR3 sequences, 47% of them seen just once. Sequencing was carried out using blood. The receptors shown here come from an elderly man in good health.

The rearrangement links TRBV28 to TRBJ1-5, with D uncertain. The CDR3 spans 15 residues. V was trimmed by 3 bases and J by 5 bases, leaving 14 bases between them. Per the germline V gene, CDR1 is MDHEN and CDR2 is SYDVKM. Here the CDR3 reads CASSLAYGSYQPQHF. The CDR3 nucleotides read TGTGCCAGCAGTTTGGCCTATGGGTCCTATCAGCCCCAGCATTTT.

The CDR3 loop reads CASSGLGTDTQYF. CDR3 nucleotide sequence: TGTGCCAGCAGCGGACTAGGGACAGATACGCAGTATTTT. The chain uses TRBV21-1 and TRBJ2-3; the D call in the table, TRBD2, was not verified against the DNA. TRBV21-1 is listed as a pseudogene. This CDR3 has 13 amino acids.

The chain links TRBV5-4 to TRBJ2-4, with 9 bases that match TRBD2. The J call is uncertain, as TRBJ2-7 better fits the DNA end. The CDR3 runs to 14 residues. In germline, CDR1 is SGHNT, CDR2 YYREEE (reference sequence). The CDR3 region is CASSSLAGDYEQYF. CDR3 DNA: TGTGCCAGCAGCTCGTTAGCGGGAGACTACGAGCAGTACTTC.

The chain employs TRBV12-3 or TRBV12-4 and TRBJ1-4; 10 bases match TRBD1. J was trimmed by 14 bases and V by 7 bases; bases with no gene match: 7. The CDR3 runs to 12 residues. The CDR3 bases are TGTGCCAGCACCCGACAGGGGGCCTGGCTGTTTTTT. It yields the protein CASTRQGAWLFF.

As to this clonotype: Germline and junction disagree at one end, which may indicate a read error. The chain carries TRBV6-6 and TRBJ1-5, with D tentatively TRBD1 (5 bases). CDR1 and CDR2 (germline): MNHNY, SVGAGI (reference sequence). The CDR3 is 16 residues long. CDR3: CDSIDSQRLYNQPQHF. Here the CDR3 DNA reads TGTGACAGCATCGACAGTCAAAGGCTGTACAATCAGCCCCAGCATTTT.

The V gene is TRBV28, the J gene TRBJ2-4, with 10 bases lining up with TRBD2. The closer fit of TRBJ2-7 to the DNA end suggests the J call may be wrong. The CDR3 spans 17 residues. Germline CDR1 is MDHEN and CDR2 is SYDVKM. DNA for the CDR3: TGTGCCAGCAGCACTAATGTAGCTAGCGGGAGTAAAAACGAGCAGTACTTC. This encodes CASSTNVASGSKNEQYF.

This clonotype showed up many times. The chain uses TRBV6-6 and TRBJ2-4, with D possibly being TRBD1 or TRBD2 (5 bases each). CDR3 length: 16 residues. Trimming took off 0 bases at V and 1 base at J, with 10 bases between the two ends. Germline loops: CDR1 MNHNY, CDR2 SVGAGI (reference sequence). The CDR3 loop is CASSYSPGPAKNIQYF. The CDR3 DNA sequence: TGTGCCAGCAGTTACTCGCCGGGGCCGGCCAAAAACATTCAGTACTTC.